This entry lists 16 T cell receptor beta chains sequenced from one sample in a study of T cells in Graves' hyperthyroidism and ophthalmopathy. The investigators amplified TCR beta CDR3 regions from RNA transcripts. The HTBI set primed first-round TCR CDR3 RT-PCR. TCRdb called the multiplex PCR reads again in MiXCR, with one record for every CDR3 protein. The profile shows under 350,000 distinct CDR3 sequences, roughly a fifth of them singletons. The sequencing sample was made of blood. The origin of the receptors is a woman aged 45-60 years with Graves' hyperthyroidism.

As regards this clonotype: Germline is not matched at one junction end, which may reflect a read error. This rearrangement joins TRBV5-1 to TRBJ1-1; TRBD1 might be the D (6 bases). The CDR3 spans 16 residues. Germline CDR1 is SGHRS and CDR2 is YFSETQ. The CDR3 DNA reads as TGTGCCAGCAGAGACACCGGGACATACGAGAACACTGAAGCTTTCTTT. Residues: CASRDTGTYENTEAFF.

This CDR3 reads CASSIATGALSLAKNIQYF. For the CDR3, the DNA is TGTGCCAGTAGTATCGCGACAGGGGCCTTATCTCTAGCCAAAAACATTCAGTACTTC. The rearrangement uses TRBV19 and TRBJ2-4, with 8 bases fitting TRBD1. The CDR3 is made up of 19 amino acids. Losses at the gene ends were 3 bases for V and 0 bases for J; bases not matched to a gene: 13. CDR1 and CDR2 (germline): LNHDA, SQIVND (reference sequence).

Ten or more counts support this clonotype. J is TRBJ2-1 and V is TRBV2, with 12 bases aligning to TRBD2. Germline trimming cut 8 bases from V and 7 bases from J; bases unmatched to any gene: 15. The germline V gene has CDR1 SNHLY and CDR2 FYNNEI. There are 17 residues in the CDR3. This CDR3 reads CASGDFRLAGERNEQFF. The DNA of the CDR3 is TGTGCCAGCGGGGATTTCCGACTAGCGGGAGAAAGGAATGAGCAGTTCTTC.

This clonotype was seen at least ten times. The CDR3 sequence: CASSLAGRVGTEAFF. The CDR3 DNA sequence: TGCGCCAGCAGCTTGGCAGGCAGGGTGGGCACTGAAGCTTTCTTT. This sequence joins TRBV5-1 and TRBJ1-1; a weak D match, TRBD1 (5 bases). Looked up from germline, CDR1 is SGHRS and CDR2 is YFSETQ. This CDR3 contains 15 residues. V lost 0 bases to trimming and J lost 4 bases, with 13 bases between them. The variable domain in full, with the rest retrieved from reference TRBV5-1 and TRBJ1-1, is KAGVTQTPRYLIKTRGQQVTLSCSPISGHRSVSWYQQTPGQGLQFLFEYFSETQRNKGNFPGRFSGRQFSNSRSEMNVSTLELGDSALYLCASSLAGRVGTEAFFGQGTRLTVV.

This clonotype was detected many times. The gene calls are TRBV20-1 and TRBJ2-3, with 10 bases fitting TRBD2. The CDR3 covers 16 residues. CDR1 is DFQATT and CDR2 is SNEGSKA in the germline V gene (reference sequence). Unmatched junction bases numbered 11, after V lost 8 bases and J lost 0 bases. The CDR3 DNA sequence: TGCAGTACATTGACTCTAGCGGGGGCTAGCACAGATACGCAGTATTTT. This gives the protein CSTLTLAGASTDTQYF.

Comment on this clonotype: This may stem from a read error, because a much larger clone lies one nucleotide away. The chain joins TRBV28 to TRBJ1-4; D ambiguous. V lost 6 bases and J lost 3, with 8 bases in between. The CDR3 loop spans 13 amino acids. Germline CDR1 MDHEN, CDR2 SYDVKM. The DNA of the CDR3 is TGTGCCAGCAGCCACGAACCTAATGAAAAACTGTTTTTT. Protein sequence: CASSHEPNEKLFF.

This clonotype was observed a handful of times. The gene calls are TRBV5-1 and TRBJ1-1; maybe TRBD1 (5 bases). The germline V and J ends were trimmed by 5 bases and 8 bases, with 16 bases remaining between them. The CDR3 is 13 residues long. In germline, CDR1 is SGHRS, CDR2 YFSETQ. This chain's CDR3 is CASRFRDGREAFF. As DNA, the CDR3 is TGCGCCAGCAGATTTAGGGACGGAAGAGAAGCTTTCTTT. The variable domain in full, with the rest retrieved from reference TRBV5-1 and TRBJ1-1, is KAGVTQTPRYLIKTRGQQVTLSCSPISGHRSVSWYQQTPGQGLQFLFEYFSETQRNKGNFPGRFSGRQFSNSRSEMNVSTLELGDSALYLCASRFRDGREAFFGQGTRLTVV.

This clonotype was seen repeatedly, ten times or more. The chain carries TRBV12-3 or TRBV12-4 and TRBJ2-5, with a weak D call TRBD2 (6 bases). The CDR3 loop spans 14 amino acids. The V end was cut by 8 bases, the J end by 2 bases, with 15 bases between. In DNA form, the CDR3 reads TGTGCCAGCGGGAGGCTAGCGCGTCAAGAGACCCAGTACTTC. Amino acids: CASGRLARQETQYF.

At least ten counts were recorded for this clonotype. The V call is TRBV28, the J call TRBJ1-1, with D possibly being TRBD1 (5 bases). CDR1 is MDHEN and CDR2 is SYDVKM in the germline V gene. V lost 2 bases to trimming and J lost 7 bases, with 14 bases between them. The CDR3 totals 14 residues. The CDR3 bases are TGTGCCAGCAGTTTACCCCTCCAGGGTAGTGAAGCTTTCTTT. It codes for CASSLPLQGSEAFF.

Ten or more counts support this clonotype. The chain is built from TRBV18 and TRBJ2-1; 9 positions match TRBD1. The CDR3 totals 16 residues. V shed 4 bases, J shed 4 bases, and the junction held 8 bases outside the gene matches. Germline CDR1 and CDR2: KGHSH and LQKENI. The CDR3 protein is CASSLNPGTGYNEQFF. CDR3 nucleotide sequence: TGTGCCAGCTCACTGAATCCCGGGACAGGGTACAATGAGCAGTTCTTC.

This chain connects TRBV5-1 to TRBJ2-6, with no clear D. Germline CDR1 reads SGHRS; CDR2 reads YFSETQ. V lost 3 bases, J lost 0 bases, and 10 bases lay in between. The CDR3 contains 16 residues. CDR3 nucleotides: TGCGCCAGCAGCTCCCCATTGGGCTCTGGGGCCAACGTCCTGACTTTC. Translating it yields CASSSPLGSGANVLTF.

As for this clonotype: With a much larger clone just one base away, this may be a read error. This rearrangement joins TRBV20-1 to TRBJ1-5; unclear D gene. Trimming stripped 2 bases from V and 5 bases from J, with 16 bases between. The CDR3 runs to 15 residues. Germline loops: CDR1 DFQATT, CDR2 SNEGSKA (reference sequence). This CDR3 reads CSARRPGLSHQPQHF. The CDR3, as DNA: TGCAGTGCTAGAAGACCCGGGTTGAGTCATCAGCCCCAGCATTTT.

This clonotype has a count of ten or more. The V gene is TRBV9, the J gene TRBJ2-2; D unresolved. In germline, CDR1 is SGDLS, CDR2 YYNGEE. This CDR3 has 15 amino acids. The germline V and J ends were trimmed by 1 base and 1 base, with 8 bases remaining between them. CDR3 loop: CASSVSHLNTGELFF. The CDR3, as DNA: TGTGCCAGCAGCGTAAGTCATTTGAACACCGGGGAGCTGTTTTTT.

This clonotype was observed many times. The genes are TRBV12-3 or TRBV12-4 and TRBJ1-1; D not certain. The CDR3 is 12 amino acids. Trimming took off 3 bases at V and 8 bases at J, with 10 bases between the two ends. CDR3 DNA sequence: TGTGCCAGCAGTTTTGGCACGGGCGAAGCTTTCTTT. It translates to CASSFGTGEAFF.

This clonotype was seen ten or more times. V is TRBV6-1 and J is TRBJ2-3, with a tentative D call TRBD2 (7 bases). Germline-derived CDR1 and CDR2 are MNHNS and SASEGT. This CDR3 contains 15 residues. Trimming pared 7 bases from V and 3 bases from J, leaving 17 bases between. The CDR3 reads CASTLEGGATDTQYF. CDR3 DNA sequence: TGTGCCAGCACCTTGGAAGGGGGGGCGACAGATACGCAGTATTTT.

This clonotype was seen once. Germline and junction disagree at one end, which may indicate a read error. This rearrangement joins TRBV28 to TRBJ2-5; tentatively, D is TRBD1 (5 bases). The germline CDR1 and CDR2 sequences are MDHEN and SYDVKM. The CDR3 spans 13 residues. DNA of the CDR3: TGTGCCAGCAGTTTAAGACAGCAAGAGACCCAGTGCTTC. Translating it yields CASSLRQQETQCF.